These 32 T cell receptor beta chains came from one sample sequenced in a study of cytotoxic CD8 clonotypes in ibrutinib-treated CLL. Data came from immunoSEQ multiplex PCR; TCRdb stores just in-frame clones and leaves some out. This table holds about 140,000 clones, approximately 80% found once. This specimen consisted of PBMCs, obtained after 12 months of ibrutinib treatment. The receptor source for this set is a human donor with chronic lymphocytic leukemia.

This rearrangement joins TRBV18 to TRBJ1-1, with D possibly being TRBD1 (6 bases). V was cut by 2 bases and J by 5 bases, with 9 bases left in between. Per germline, CDR1 KGHSH and CDR2 LQKENI. This CDR3 is 13 amino acids long. The CDR3, as DNA: TGTGCCAGCTCACCAGGGGGCGAAACTGAAGCTTTCTTT. Translation: CASSPGGETEAFF.

V usage is TRBV6-6 and J usage is TRBJ2-7; possible D gene TRBD1, 6 bases. Germline V gives CDR1 MNHNY, CDR2 SVGAGI (reference sequence). Trimming stripped 5 bases from V and 0 bases from J, with 8 bases between. The CDR3 has 13 residues. CDR3 coding DNA: TGTGCCAGCAGTCGGACAGCCTCCTACGAGCAGTACTTC. Amino acids: CASSRTASYEQYF.

This clone was observed a single time. The chain joins TRBV6-5 to TRBJ2-7; D may be TRBD1 (6 bases). Trimming removed 4 bases from V and 3 bases from J, with 13 bases in between. The CDR3 consists of 14 residues. Germline assignment: CDR1 MNHEY and CDR2 SVGAGI. In nucleotides, the CDR3 is TGTGCCAGCAGTTCCGGACAGAGAAACTACGAGCAGTACTTC. As protein: CASSSGQRNYEQYF.

The rearrangement links TRBV4-3 to TRBJ2-7; D remains unclear. Germline V gene sequence: CDR1 LGHNA, CDR2 YSLEER. V was pared by 0 bases and J by 3 bases, with 12 bases between. This CDR3 region has 15 residues. The CDR3 bases are TGCGCCAGCAGCCAAGACTCCCAAGAAAGCTACGAGCAGTACTTC. Protein sequence: CASSQDSQESYEQYF.

The chain links TRBV4-1 to TRBJ2-7; 10 nucleotides align to TRBD2. Per the germline V gene, CDR1 is MGHRA and CDR2 is YSYEKL. Germline trimming cut 3 bases from V and 6 bases from J; bases unmatched to any gene: 14. The CDR3 covers 17 residues. DNA of the CDR3: TGCGCCAGCAGCCACCCCCTAAGGGGACTAGCGAATGCCGAGCAGTACTTC. Protein product: CASSHPLRGLANAEQYF.

The sample holds a few counts of this clone. This rearrangement joins TRBV4-3 to TRBJ2-7; TRBD1 matches at 9 bases. V dropped 4 bases and J dropped 6; count of bases not matched to a gene: 10. CDR1 and CDR2 from the germline V gene are LGHNA and YSLEER. The length of the CDR3 is 15 residues. This CDR3 reads CASSPSGQGVFEQYF. For the CDR3, the DNA is TGCGCCAGCAGCCCATCGGGACAGGGCGTCTTCGAGCAGTACTTC.

This rearrangement joins TRBV5-4 to TRBJ2-5; 7 bases align to TRBD2. Germline V gene sequence: CDR1 SGHNT, CDR2 YYREEE (reference sequence). V was clipped by 4 bases and J by 4 bases; unmatched bases: 10. CDR3 length equals 15 residues. CDR3 sequence: CASSTTREGAETQYF. In DNA form, the CDR3 reads TGTGCCAGCAGCACTACCAGGGAGGGTGCAGAGACCCAGTACTTC.

The V call is TRBV6-5, the J call TRBJ2-7, with D perhaps TRBD1 (5 bases). The V and J ends lost 0 bases and 2 bases respectively, with 11 bases between them. The germline CDR1 and CDR2 sequences are MNHEY and SVGAGI. The CDR3 has 15 amino acids. Here the CDR3 DNA reads TGTGCCAGCAGTTACTCGATGCCCAGGGCCTACGAGCAGTACTTC. The encoded protein is CASSYSMPRAYEQYF.

The chain employs TRBV20-1 and TRBJ2-7, with TRBD1 matching 8 bases. This CDR3 spans 11 amino acids. CDR1 DFQATT and CDR2 SNEGSKA come from the germline V gene (reference sequence). J gave up 10 bases and V 2 bases, and 4 bases lay outside the gene matches. This CDR3 reads CSARSGGYQYF. CDR3 sequence (DNA): TGCAGTGCTAGATCAGGGGGCTACCAGTACTTC.

This clone has a single count. This chain uses TRBV7-3 with TRBJ2-6; 11 bases are a match to TRBD1. Germline loops: CDR1 SGHTA, CDR2 FQGTGA. The CDR3 consists of 17 residues. Losses at the gene ends were 3 bases for V and 0 bases for J; bases not matched to a gene: 1. The CDR3 is CASSLGQGGSGANVLTF. The CDR3 DNA is TGTGCCAGCAGCTTGGGACAGGGGGGCTCTGGGGCCAACGTCCTGACTTTC.

V is TRBV29-1 and J is TRBJ2-3; D ambiguous. This CDR3 contains 15 residues. Germline CDR1 is SQVTM and CDR2 is ANQGSEA. Trimming removed 6 bases at V and 2 bases at J, with 18 bases between. The CDR3 loop reads CSVQVLVRATDTQYF. For the CDR3, the DNA is TGCAGCGTCCAAGTTCTGGTTCGCGCCACAGATACGCAGTATTTT.

In its sample, this clone was seen once. Other DNA sequences in this sample translate to the same CDR3. This chain joins TRBV18 and TRBJ2-7; maybe TRBD1 (5 bases). Germline CDR1 and CDR2: KGHSH and LQKENI. The germline V and J ends were trimmed by 3 bases and 3 bases, with 12 bases remaining between them. The CDR3 totals 14 residues. Written as DNA, the CDR3 is TGTGCCAGCTCACCTCCCCAGGGTATCTACGAGCAGTACTTC. Protein product: CASSPPQGIYEQYF.

This clone was seen only a few times. The chain has TRBV5-6 and TRBJ1-5; D is ambiguous. V lost 7 bases and J 0 bases, leaving 14 bases between the germline ends. CDR1 and CDR2 (germline): SGHDT, YYEEEE. There are 15 residues in the CDR3. In DNA form, the CDR3 reads TGTGCCAGCCAAGACGGACCGAATAGCAATCAGCCCCAGCATTTT. Its translation is CASQDGPNSNQPQHF. Supplemented by reference TRBV5-6 and TRBJ1-5, the full variable domain reads DAGVTQSPTHLIKTRGQQVTLRCSPKSGHDTVSWYQQALGQGPQFIFQYYEEEERQRGNFPDRFSGHQFPNYSSELNVNALLLGDSALYLCASQDGPNSNQPQHFGDGTRLSIL.

This clone occurred once. V gene TRBV28 combines with J gene TRBJ2-7; 11 bases agree with TRBD2. CDR1 and CDR2 from the germline V gene are MDHEN and SYDVKM. The CDR3 runs 15 residues. V was pared by 1 base and J by 7 bases, with 6 bases of the junction left unmatched. The CDR3 DNA sequence: TGTGCCAGCAGTTTATTCGCTAGCGGGGGGTTTGAGCAGTACTTC. It specifies CASSLFASGGFEQYF.

This chain connects TRBV5-1 to TRBJ1-1; no firm D call. Germline CDR1 reads SGHRS; CDR2 reads YFSETQ. The CDR3 covers 14 residues. Trimming cost V 2 bases and J 1 base, with 9 bases left between them. This CDR3 reads CASSFRPENTEAFF. The CDR3 coding sequence is TGCGCCAGCAGCTTTCGTCCTGAGAACACTGAAGCTTTCTTT.

The table lists this clone with a few counts. The chain employs TRBV5-1 and TRBJ1-1; D perhaps matches TRBD1 (5 bases). The germline gives CDR1 SGHRS, CDR2 YFSETQ. Trimming removed 2 bases at V and 3 bases at J, with 11 bases between. CDR3 size: 14 residues. The CDR3 protein is CASSFSGGDTEAFF. As DNA, the CDR3 is TGCGCCAGCAGCTTTTCCGGGGGGGACACTGAAGCTTTCTTT. The full variable domain, its missing parts supplied by reference TRBV5-1 and TRBJ1-1, is KAGVTQTPRYLIKTRGQQVTLSCSPISGHRSVSWYQQTPGQGLQFLFEYFSETQRNKGNFPGRFSGRQFSNSRSEMNVSTLELGDSALYLCASSFSGGDTEAFFGQGTRLTVV.

This chain links TRBV2 with TRBJ2-3; D may be TRBD1 or TRBD2 (6 bases each). Trimming left V 6 bases short and J 0 bases short, with 19 bases between. The CDR3 contains 17 residues. Germline V gene sequence: CDR1 SNHLY, CDR2 FYNNEI. CDR3 DNA: TGTGCCAGCAGCGTGGAGGGGGGACACCTTAGCACAGATACGCAGTATTTT. Translating gives CASSVEGGHLSTDTQYF.

V and J are TRBV5-1 and TRBJ1-4; the match to TRBD1 covers 9 bases. Germline V gene data show CDR1 as SGHRS and CDR2 as YFSETQ. This CDR3 contains 16 residues. V shed 5 bases, J shed 7 bases, and the junction held 12 bases outside the gene matches. In nucleotides, the CDR3 is TGCGCCAGCAGTAAATCATCCGGGACAGGGTCTGAAAAACTGTTTTTT. Its protein is CASSKSSGTGSEKLFF.

This sequence joins TRBV7-6 and TRBJ2-1; D unclear. Trimming stripped 5 bases from V and 5 bases from J, with 13 bases between. From germline, CDR1 is SGHVS and CDR2 FNYEAQ. CDR3 length equals 14 residues. The CDR3 loop reads CASSLSWTDNEQFF. The CDR3 nucleotides read TGTGCCAGCAGCCTCTCTTGGACGGACAATGAGCAGTTCTTC.

This sequence joins TRBV28 and TRBJ2-5; no clear D gene. This CDR3 is built from 15 residues. CDR1 is MDHEN and CDR2 is SYDVKM in the germline V gene. V was clipped by 1 base and J by 1 base, with 10 bases between them. As DNA, the CDR3 is TGTGCCAGCAGTTTATTGGGCAGGAGCCAAGAGACCCAGTACTTC. This codes for CASSLLGRSQETQYF.

This sequence joins TRBV7-7 and TRBJ2-5; 14 bases align to TRBD2. The ends lost 5 bases at V and 3 bases at J; junction bases unmatched: 5. The CDR3 is made up of 16 amino acids. Germline V lookup: CDR1 SSHAT, CDR2 FNYEAQ (reference sequence). CDR3 nucleotides: TGTGCCAGCAGCATCGGACTAGCGGGGGGAAAAGAGACCCAGTACTTC. Translation gives CASSIGLAGGKETQYF.

This clone was observed a handful of times. The genes are TRBV7-8 and TRBJ1-1, with D possibly TRBD1 on 5 matching bases. From germline, CDR1 is SGHVS and CDR2 FQNEAQ. The germline V and J ends were trimmed by 8 bases and 0 bases, with 13 bases remaining between them. This CDR3 comprises 14 residues. CDR3 nucleotides: TGTGCCAGCTCCCCGTGGGGCTTGAACACTGAAGCTTTCTTT. It specifies CASSPWGLNTEAFF. The full variable domain, completed using reference TRBV7-8 and TRBJ1-1, is GAGVSQSPRYKVAKRGQDVALRCDPISGHVSLFWYQQALGQGPEFLTYFQNEAQLDKSGLPSDRFFAERPEGSVSTLKIQRTQQEDSAVYLCASSPWGLNTEAFFGQGTRLTVV.

The DNA for the CDR3 is TGTGCCAGCAGCACAGACAGGGAGGAGTGGACAGATACGCAGTATTTT. This sequence encodes CASSTDREEWTDTQYF. This chain joins TRBV27 and TRBJ2-3, with D possibly matching TRBD1 (7 bases). The CDR3 covers 16 residues. Germline CDR1 reads MNHEY; CDR2 reads SMNVEV (reference sequence). The germline V and J ends were trimmed by 6 bases and 3 bases, with 19 bases remaining between them.

This rearrangement joins TRBV6-6 to TRBJ1-2, with D maybe TRBD1 (5 bases). CDR1 is MNHNY, CDR2 SVGAGI, per germline (reference sequence). V was cut by 5 bases and J by 4 bases, with 17 bases left in between. The CDR3 runs to 15 residues. The CDR3 DNA sequence: TGTGCCAGCAGTCCAACAGCGGGGGTTGGCTATGGCTACACCTTC. Protein sequence: CASSPTAGVGYGYTF.

V and J are TRBV11-1 and TRBJ2-2; weak D call: TRBD2 (6 bases). The germline V and J ends were trimmed by 5 bases and 7 bases, with 11 bases remaining between them. Germline loops: CDR1 SGHAT, CDR2 FQDESV (reference sequence). This CDR3 region has 13 residues. CDR3 in DNA: TGTGCCAGCAGCCGTCCGGGGGACGGGGAGCTGTTTTTT. Amino acid sequence: CASSRPGDGELFF.

The chain combines TRBV6-6 with TRBJ2-2, with TRBD1 matching 7 bases. There are 14 residues in the CDR3. The trim removed 8 bases at V and 4 bases at J, leaving 7 bases unmatched. Germline assignment: CDR1 MNHNY and CDR2 SVGAGI (reference sequence). CDR3 sequence: CASGHRGVTGELFF. The DNA for the CDR3 is TGTGCCAGCGGGCACAGGGGCGTCACCGGGGAGCTGTTTTTT.

The gene calls are TRBV14 and TRBJ2-5; D is unclear. Germline lookup yields CDR1 SGHDN and CDR2 FVKESK. This CDR3 comprises 15 residues. V lost 1 base and J lost 0, with 9 bases in between. The CDR3 bases are TGTGCCAGCAGCCAAGTCGGACGGAACCAAGAGACCCAGTACTTC. Its translation is CASSQVGRNQETQYF.

The chain couples TRBV28 to TRBJ2-1; 9 bases match TRBD1. Per germline, CDR1 MDHEN and CDR2 SYDVKM. V trimming: 6 bases; J trimming: 12 bases; junction bases outside the gene matches: 9. CDR3 length equals 13 residues. The CDR3 DNA reads as TGTGCCAGCAGCTCCGGGACAGGGTCTTGGCAGTTCTTC. Protein: CASSSGTGSWQFF.

This clone has a single count. The V and J genes are TRBV11-2 and TRBJ2-5; the D gene is possibly TRBD2 (5 bases). Per the germline V gene, CDR1 is SGHAT and CDR2 is FQNNGV. The CDR3 runs 13 residues. V was trimmed by 4 bases and J by 7 bases, leaving 13 bases between them. DNA of the CDR3: TGTGCCAGCAGCTCCGGGATCCAGGCGACCCAGTACTTC. Protein: CASSSGIQATQYF.

The chain combines TRBV27 with TRBJ2-3, with a possible D match to TRBD1 (5 bases). Trimming left V 3 bases short and J 3 bases short, with 10 bases between. The CDR3 covers 14 residues. Germline V lookup: CDR1 MNHEY, CDR2 SMNVEV (reference sequence). The CDR3 loop is CASSFLQGTDTQYF. The CDR3 DNA follows: TGTGCCAGCAGTTTCCTTCAGGGTACAGATACGCAGTATTTT.

The genes are TRBV5-1 and TRBJ2-3; the match to TRBD2 covers 9 bases. The germline V gene encodes CDR1 SGHRS and CDR2 YFSETQ. V was pared by 0 bases and J by 6 bases, with 5 bases of the junction left unmatched. CDR3 length: 15 residues. This CDR3 reads CASSLEGLASDTQYF. Here the CDR3 DNA reads TGCGCCAGCAGCTTGGAGGGACTAGCTTCCGATACGCAGTATTTT.

This clone occurred a few times. The CDR3 spells CASSEGLIGLHF. The DNA of the CDR3 is TGTGCCAGCAGTGAGGGATTGATAGGACTCCACTTT. The V and J genes are TRBV25-1 and TRBJ1-6, with D unclear. CDR1 is MGHDK and CDR2 is SYGVNS in the germline V gene. CDR3 length: 12 amino acids. V lost 3 bases to trimming and J lost 16 bases, with 13 bases between them.